A selection of T cell receptor beta chains follows, all from one sample in a study of tumor-infiltrating lymphocytes in oesophageal squamous cell carcinoma. Via MiXCR, TCRdb re-called the PCR reads, giving one row per CDR3 protein. The sample contains about 24,000 distinct CDR3 sequences, 30% to 40% of which appear only once. The sample taken for sequencing was esophageal tumor tissue. These receptors came from a male donor with esophageal squamous cell carcinoma. The CDR3 runs from the conserved cysteine through the conserved F or W. A D gene is named only where the DNA matches it firmly. The size field is filled for only some rows; it gives once, few, many or a size class.

j_gene: TRBJ1-5; v_gene: TRBV6-1; d_gene: .; abundance: many; CDR3nt: TGTGCCAGCAGTCTCAAGTTTATGGGACAACAGCCCCAGCATTTT; CDR3aa: CASSLKFMGQQPQHF
j_gene: TRBJ2-5; v_gene: TRBV5-1; d_gene: .; abundance: .; CDR3nt: TGCGCCAGCACACTCCTTACTCAAGAGACCCAGTACTTC; CDR3aa: CASTLLTQETQYF
j_gene: TRBJ2-7; v_gene: TRBV12-3/TRBV12-4; d_gene: TRBD2; abundance: .; CDR3nt: TGTGCCAGCAGTTTGGTGCGGGGGGGGAACAATGAGCAGTACTTC; CDR3aa: CASSLVRGGNNEQYF
j_gene: TRBJ1-5; v_gene: TRBV6-1; d_gene: .; abundance: .; CDR3nt: TGTGCCAGCAGTATAAATCGACGGGACAATCAGCCCCAGCATTTT; CDR3aa: CASSINRRDNQPQHF
j_gene: TRBJ2-6; v_gene: TRBV9; d_gene: TRBD1; abundance: .; CDR3nt: TGTGCCAGCAGCGATAGGGGGCTCGGGGCCAACGTCCTGACTTTC; CDR3aa: CASSDRGLGANVLTF
j_gene: TRBJ1-4; v_gene: TRBV19; d_gene: .; abundance: .; CDR3nt: TGTGCCAGTAGTATCTTCGGTGTGGCTAATGAAAAACTGTTTTTT; CDR3aa: CASSIFGVANEKLFF
j_gene: TRBJ1-3; v_gene: TRBV2; d_gene: .; abundance: many; CDR3nt: TGTGCCAGCAGTTCAAGAACAGGGTGGCGAGGAAACACCATATATTTT; CDR3aa: CASSSRTGWRGNTIYF
j_gene: TRBJ2-5; v_gene: TRBV2; d_gene: .; abundance: .; CDR3nt: TGTGCCGGCCGAAGGGACACAGGGGAGACCCAGTACTTC; CDR3aa: CAGRRDTGETQYF
j_gene: TRBJ1-1; v_gene: TRBV6-6; d_gene: .; abundance: many; CDR3nt: TGTGCCAGCAGTTACCGTAGAGGGACGGCTCTTACTGAAGCTTTCTTT; CDR3aa: CASSYRRGTALTEAFF
j_gene: TRBJ2-7; v_gene: TRBV2; d_gene: TRBD1; abundance: .; CDR3nt: TGTGCCAGCAGTATTTACCGGGACAGCGGAGCCTACGAGCAGTACTTC; CDR3aa: CASSIYRDSGAYEQYF
j_gene: TRBJ2-2; v_gene: TRBV10-3; d_gene: TRBD2; abundance: many; CDR3nt: TGTGCCGTCTCGAATAGCGGGGGGAACACCGGGGAGCTGTTTTTT; CDR3aa: CAVSNSGGNTGELFF
j_gene: TRBJ2-5; v_gene: TRBV25-1; d_gene: .; abundance: many; CDR3nt: TGTGCCAGCAGTGAACCCGGATCCGTGGAGACCCAGTACTTC; CDR3aa: CASSEPGSVETQYF
j_gene: TRBJ2-7; v_gene: TRBV7-9; d_gene: TRBD2; abundance: once; CDR3nt: TGTGCCAGCAGCTTAGCTCGAAGCGGGAGCCCCACCTACGAGCAGTACTTC; CDR3aa: CASSLARSGSPTYEQYF
j_gene: TRBJ1-6; v_gene: TRBV14; d_gene: .; abundance: .; CDR3nt: TGTGCCAGCAGCCCCCCGGGGCGGAGAACCCATTCACCCCTCCACTTT; CDR3aa: CASSPPGRRTHSPLHF
j_gene: TRBJ2-1; v_gene: TRBV6-2/TRBV6-3; d_gene: .; abundance: many; CDR3nt: TGTGCCAGCAGTTTGGATGGGGGGAGGTACAATGAGCAGTTCTTC; CDR3aa: CASSLDGGRYNEQFF
j_gene: TRBJ2-1; v_gene: TRBV7-2; d_gene: .; abundance: many; CDR3nt: TGTGCCAGCAGCCCCCCCGTCACTCGCCTGTACAATGAGCAGTTCTTC; CDR3aa: CASSPPVTRLYNEQFF
j_gene: TRBJ1-6; v_gene: TRBV7-9; d_gene: TRBD1; abundance: many; CDR3nt: TGTGCCAGCAGCTTAGGATCCACAGGGGTTTCACCCCTCCACTTT; CDR3aa: CASSLGSTGVSPLHF
j_gene: TRBJ2-3; v_gene: TRBV10-1; d_gene: TRBD2; abundance: .; CDR3nt: TGCGCCAGCAGTGGACTAGCGGAAAGCACAGATACGCAGTATTTT; CDR3aa: CASSGLAESTDTQYF
j_gene: TRBJ2-5; v_gene: TRBV7-3; d_gene: TRBD1; abundance: .; CDR3nt: TGTGCCAGCGAGGGCACAGGGGAAGAGACCCAGTACTTC; CDR3aa: CASEGTGEETQYF
j_gene: TRBJ2-7; v_gene: TRBV4-1; d_gene: .; abundance: many; CDR3nt: TGCGCCAGCAGCCATGGCATAGCCTACGAGCAGTACTTC; CDR3aa: CASSHGIAYEQYF
j_gene: TRBJ2-1; v_gene: TRBV5-4; d_gene: .; abundance: many; CDR3nt: TGTGCCAGCAGCTTGCAGGGATTGGGAGAATCACCCCTCCACTTC; CDR3aa: CASSLQGLGESPLHF
j_gene: TRBJ2-1; v_gene: TRBV7-2; d_gene: .; abundance: .; CDR3nt: TGTGCCAGCAGCTTAGATAGCAGCAACAATGAGCAGTTCTTC; CDR3aa: CASSLDSSNNEQFF
j_gene: TRBJ2-6; v_gene: TRBV7-9; d_gene: .; abundance: medium-sized; CDR3nt: TGTGCCAGCAGCTTAGCCGCCTTAGGGGCCAACGTCCTGACTTTC; CDR3aa: CASSLAALGANVLTF
j_gene: TRBJ2-3; v_gene: TRBV27; d_gene: .; abundance: .; CDR3nt: TGTGCCAGCAGTTTAAGGGCTACAGGGACAGATACGCAGTATTTT; CDR3aa: CASSLRATGTDTQYF
j_gene: TRBJ1-1; v_gene: TRBV7-2; d_gene: .; abundance: .; CDR3nt: TGTGCCAGCAGCTTATCAGTTGGTCAGGGGAACACTGAAGCTTTCTTT; CDR3aa: CASSLSVGQGNTEAFF
j_gene: TRBJ2-5; v_gene: TRBV7-7; d_gene: .; abundance: .; CDR3nt: TGTGCTAGCAGCCAAACCCCGAGAGAGACCCAGTACTTC; CDR3aa: CASSQTPRETQYF
j_gene: TRBJ2-2; v_gene: TRBV28; d_gene: TRBD2; abundance: many; CDR3nt: TGTGCCAGCAGTTCGGGGGGGCACGCCGGGGAGCTGTTTTTT; CDR3aa: CASSSGGHAGELFF
j_gene: TRBJ2-4; v_gene: TRBV18; d_gene: .; abundance: few; CDR3nt: TGTGCCAGCTCACTTCGGGACTCGGTAGCCAAAAACATTCAGTACTTC; CDR3aa: CASSLRDSVAKNIQYF
j_gene: TRBJ2-6; v_gene: TRBV12-3/TRBV12-4; d_gene: .; abundance: medium-sized; CDR3nt: TGTGCCAGCAGTTTACGGTTTGGGGGTAGTGGGGCCAACGTCCTGACTTTC; CDR3aa: CASSLRFGGSGANVLTF
j_gene: TRBJ1-1; v_gene: TRBV10-2; d_gene: .; abundance: .; CDR3nt: TGCGCCAGCAATCGGGACGGCCTGAGCGCTGAAGCTTTCTTT; CDR3aa: CASNRDGLSAEAFF
j_gene: TRBJ2-1; v_gene: TRBV7-2; d_gene: .; abundance: .; CDR3nt: TGTGCCAGCAGCCCCGGCTCCTACAATGAGCAGTTCTTC; CDR3aa: CASSPGSYNEQFF